This T cell receptor beta chain was identified in a study of control samples from healthy donors and cancer patients. Some clones are missing from TCRdb's copy, which holds only in-frame ones; the method was immunoSEQ multiplex PCR. The sample consists of 90,000 to 150,000 clones, roughly nine tenths of them appearing once. V lost 2 bases and J lost 0, with 11 bases in between. The length of the CDR3 is 17 residues. V usage is TRBV23-1 and J usage is TRBJ1-6; D is uncertain. TRBV23-1 is reported as an ORF; its role is uncertain. The receptor was isolated from a woman between 18 and 29 years old in good health. What was sequenced was blood. This CDR3 is CASSQNLLGSYNSPLHF. The CDR3 DNA sequence: TGCGCCAGCAGTCAAAACCTCCTCGGCTCCTATAATTCACCCCTCCACTTT.